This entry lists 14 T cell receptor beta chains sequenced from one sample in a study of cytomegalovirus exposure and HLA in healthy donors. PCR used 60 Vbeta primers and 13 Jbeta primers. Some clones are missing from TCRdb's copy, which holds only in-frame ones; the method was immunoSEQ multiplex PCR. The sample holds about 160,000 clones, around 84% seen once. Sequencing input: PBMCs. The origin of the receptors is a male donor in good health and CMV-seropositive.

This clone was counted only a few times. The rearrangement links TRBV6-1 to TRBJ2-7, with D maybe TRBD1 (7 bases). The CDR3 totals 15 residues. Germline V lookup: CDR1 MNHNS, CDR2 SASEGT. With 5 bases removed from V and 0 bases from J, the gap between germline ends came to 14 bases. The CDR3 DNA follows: TGTGCCAGCAGTCCGCAGGGGGGTGGCTCCTACGAGCAGTACTTC. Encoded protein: CASSPQGGGSYEQYF.

The chain's CDR3 is CASSVMVGAGPDTQYF. Here the CDR3 DNA reads TGTGCCAGCAGCGTAATGGTGGGGGCCGGGCCAGATACGCAGTATTTT. The rearrangement uses TRBV9 and TRBJ2-3; maybe TRBD1 (6 bases). The V and J ends lost 1 base and 4 bases respectively, with 16 bases between them. Germline CDR1 is SGDLS and CDR2 is YYNGEE. The length of the CDR3 is 16 residues.

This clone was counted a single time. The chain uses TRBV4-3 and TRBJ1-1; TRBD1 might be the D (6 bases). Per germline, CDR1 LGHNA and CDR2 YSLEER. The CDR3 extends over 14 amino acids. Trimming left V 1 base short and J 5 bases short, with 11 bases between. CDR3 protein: CASSQGSRGTEAFF. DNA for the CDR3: TGCGCCAGCAGCCAAGGTTCGAGGGGGACTGAAGCTTTCTTT.

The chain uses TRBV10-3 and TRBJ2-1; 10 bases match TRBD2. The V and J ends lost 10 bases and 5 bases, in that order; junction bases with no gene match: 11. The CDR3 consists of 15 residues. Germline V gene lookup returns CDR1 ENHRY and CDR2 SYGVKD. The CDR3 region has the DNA TGTGCCACCGAGGGGCTAGCGGGAGTCGACAATGAGCAGTTCTTC. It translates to CATEGLAGVDNEQFF.

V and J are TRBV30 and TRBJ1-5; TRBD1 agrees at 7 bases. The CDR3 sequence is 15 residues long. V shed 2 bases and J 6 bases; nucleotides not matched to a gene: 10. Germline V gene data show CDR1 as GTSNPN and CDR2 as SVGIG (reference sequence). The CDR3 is CAWSKTGRRTQPQHF. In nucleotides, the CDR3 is TGTGCCTGGAGTAAGACAGGGAGAAGGACTCAGCCCCAGCATTTT.

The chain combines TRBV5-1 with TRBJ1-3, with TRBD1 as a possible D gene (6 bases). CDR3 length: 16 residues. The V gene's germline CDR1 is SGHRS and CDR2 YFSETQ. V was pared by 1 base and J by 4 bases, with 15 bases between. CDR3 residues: CASSLSGGRYGNTIYF. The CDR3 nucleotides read TGCGCCAGCAGCTTGTCCGGGGGGCGGTACGGAAACACCATATATTTT.

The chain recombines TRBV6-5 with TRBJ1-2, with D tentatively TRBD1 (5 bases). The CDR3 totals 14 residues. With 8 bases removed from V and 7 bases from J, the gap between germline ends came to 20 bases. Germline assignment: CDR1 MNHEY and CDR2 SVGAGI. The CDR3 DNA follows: TGTGCCAGCGGATCCCGGGGGGGGTTTGGTGGCTACACCTTC. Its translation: CASGSRGGFGGYTF.

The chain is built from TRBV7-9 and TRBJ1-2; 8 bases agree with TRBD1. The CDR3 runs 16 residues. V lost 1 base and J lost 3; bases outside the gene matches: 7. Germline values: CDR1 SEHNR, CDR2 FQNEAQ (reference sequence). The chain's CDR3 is CASSLGGRGRDYGYTF. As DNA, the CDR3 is TGTGCCAGCAGCTTAGGTGGCAGGGGGCGCGACTATGGCTACACCTTC.

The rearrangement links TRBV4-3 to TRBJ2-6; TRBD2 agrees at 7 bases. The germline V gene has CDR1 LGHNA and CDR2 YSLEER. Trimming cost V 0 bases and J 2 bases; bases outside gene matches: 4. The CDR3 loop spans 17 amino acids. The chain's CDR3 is CASSQDRLAAGANVLTF. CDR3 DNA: TGCGCCAGCAGCCAAGATAGGCTAGCGGCTGGGGCCAACGTCCTGACTTTC.

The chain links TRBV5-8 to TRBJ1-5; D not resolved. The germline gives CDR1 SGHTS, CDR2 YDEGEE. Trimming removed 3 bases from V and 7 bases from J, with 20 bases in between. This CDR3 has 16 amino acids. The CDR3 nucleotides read TGTGCCAGCAGCTCAACCTCCGGGATTATCGCCCAGCCCCAGCATTTT. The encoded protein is CASSSTSGIIAQPQHF.

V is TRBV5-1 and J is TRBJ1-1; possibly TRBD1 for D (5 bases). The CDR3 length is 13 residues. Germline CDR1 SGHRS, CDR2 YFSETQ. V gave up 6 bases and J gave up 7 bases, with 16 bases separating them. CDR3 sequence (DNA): TGCGCCAGCACCTACCGGGACGGGGGTGAAGCTTTCTTT. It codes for CASTYRDGGEAFF.

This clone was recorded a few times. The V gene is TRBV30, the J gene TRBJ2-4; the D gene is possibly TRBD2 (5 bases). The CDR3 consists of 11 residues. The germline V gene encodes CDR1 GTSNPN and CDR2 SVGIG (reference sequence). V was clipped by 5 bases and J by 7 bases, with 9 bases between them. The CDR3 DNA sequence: TGTGCCTGGGGACTCGGCAACATTCAGTACTTC. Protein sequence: CAWGLGNIQYF.

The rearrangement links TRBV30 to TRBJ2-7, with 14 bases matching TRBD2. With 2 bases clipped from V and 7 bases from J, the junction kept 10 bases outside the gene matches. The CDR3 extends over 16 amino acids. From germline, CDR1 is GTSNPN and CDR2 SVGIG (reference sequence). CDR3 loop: CAWSPPGTSGRGEQYF. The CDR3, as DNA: TGTGCCTGGAGTCCCCCGGGGACTAGCGGGAGAGGGGAGCAGTACTTC. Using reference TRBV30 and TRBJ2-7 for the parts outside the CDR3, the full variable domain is SQTIHQWPATLVQPVGSPLSLECTVEGTSNPNLYWYRQAAGRGLQLLFYSVGIGQISSEVPQNLSASRPQDRQFILSSKKLLLSDSGFYLCAWSPPGTSGRGEQYFGPGTRLTVT.

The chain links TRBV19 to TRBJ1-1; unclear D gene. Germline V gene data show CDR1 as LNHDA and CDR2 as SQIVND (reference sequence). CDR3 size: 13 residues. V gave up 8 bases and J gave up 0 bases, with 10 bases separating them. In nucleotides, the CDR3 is TGTGCCAGTCGAGAGCGGATGAACACTGAAGCTTTCTTT. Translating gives CASRERMNTEAFF.